A single sample is the source of the 18 T cell receptor beta chains below, sequenced in a study of blood T cell repertoires in COVID-19. This table comes from immunoSEQ multiplex PCR, and its TCRdb copy is limited to in-frame clones, with some not included. The sample records about 120,000 clones, 85% to 90% being singletons. Input material: peripheral blood. The receptor set was obtained from a woman between 50 and 59 years old with acute or convalescent COVID-19.

The chain uses TRBV12-3 or TRBV12-4 and TRBJ1-1; the D gene is possibly TRBD1 (6 bases). Trimming took off 5 bases at V and 7 bases at J, with 8 bases between the two ends. The CDR3 contains 11 residues. The CDR3 region is CASSGQFEAFF. The CDR3 nucleotides are TGTGCCAGCAGTGGACAGTTTGAAGCTTTCTTT.

In DNA form, the CDR3 reads TGTGCCAGCAGTTACGAGGCAGTTAATAATGAGCAGTTCTTC. Encoded protein: CASSYEAVNNEQFF. The chain uses TRBV6-5 and TRBJ2-1; D remains ambiguous. This CDR3 has 14 residues. CDR1 is MNHEY, CDR2 SVGAGI, per germline. Trimming took 2 bases from V and 7 from J, leaving 12 bases between them.

The chain joins TRBV2 to TRBJ2-2; possible D gene TRBD2, 6 bases. The V end was cut by 7 bases, the J end by 6 bases, with 12 bases between. This CDR3 has 13 amino acids. Looked up from germline, CDR1 is SNHLY and CDR2 is FYNNEI. CDR3: CASKGLRPGELFF. CDR3 coding DNA: TGTGCCAGCAAGGGACTGAGACCCGGGGAGCTGTTTTTT.

The chain carries TRBV15 and TRBJ1-1; D is undetermined. The germline V gene encodes CDR1 LNHNV and CDR2 YYDKDF (reference sequence). This CDR3 is 14 amino acids long. V gave up 2 bases and J gave up 8 bases, with 15 bases separating them. The CDR3 sequence: CATSRPPEVPEAFF. The CDR3 DNA reads TGTGCCACCAGCAGACCTCCCGAGGTTCCAGAAGCTTTCTTT. The full variable domain, rest sourced from reference TRBV15 and TRBJ1-1, is DAMVIQNPRYQVTQFGKPVTLSCSQTLNHNVMYWYQQKSSQAPKLLFHYYDKDFNNEADTPDNFQSRRPNTSFCFLDIRSPGLGDTAMYLCATSRPPEVPEAFFGQGTRLTVV.

This sequence joins TRBV3-1 (or the pseudogene TRBV3-2) and TRBJ2-2; TRBD1 might be the D (5 bases). Per germline, CDR1 LGHDT and CDR2 YNNKEL (reference sequence). V lost 1 base to trimming and J lost 0 bases, with 9 bases between them. The CDR3 length is 16 residues. CDR3 bases: TGTGCCAGCAGCCAAGTATTACAGGCGAACACCGGGGAGCTGTTTTTT. It codes for CASSQVLQANTGELFF.

J is TRBJ2-1 and V is TRBV6-7; 8 nucleotides match TRBD2. TRBV6-7 is classed as an ORF, of uncertain function. The CDR3 runs to 14 residues. Germline trimming cut 7 bases from V and 3 bases from J; bases unmatched to any gene: 5. DNA of the CDR3: TGTGCCAGCAAGGGACTAGGGAACTACAATGAGCAGTTCTTC. This sequence encodes CASKGLGNYNEQFF.

This rearrangement joins TRBV9 to TRBJ2-3, with 11 bases identical to TRBD2. Per the germline V gene, CDR1 is SGDLS and CDR2 is YYNGEE. V shed 0 bases and J 0 bases; nucleotides not matched to a gene: 9. CDR3 length equals 19 residues. The CDR3 DNA follows: TGTGCCAGCAGCGTAGGAATAGCGGGAGGGCAATTAAGCACAGATACGCAGTATTTT. Protein sequence: CASSVGIAGGQLSTDTQYF. The whole variable domain, filled in from reference TRBV9 and TRBJ2-3, reads DSGVTQTPKHLITATGQRVTLRCSPRSGDLSVYWYQQSLDQGLQFLIQYYNGEERAKGNILERFSAQQFPDLHSELNLSSLELGDSALYFCASSVGIAGGQLSTDTQYFGPGTRLTVL.

The rearrangement uses TRBV6-4 and TRBJ2-2; D is perhaps TRBD1 (6 bases). V was clipped by 5 bases and J by 1 base, with 11 bases between them. The CDR3 is 15 amino acids. Germline CDR1 reads MRHNA; CDR2 reads SNTAGT. CDR3 residues: CASSRDTGNTGELFF. The CDR3 DNA reads as TGTGCCAGCAGTAGGGACACCGGGAACACCGGGGAGCTGTTTTTT.

J is TRBJ1-3 and V is TRBV28; 7 bases are shared with TRBD1. Looked up from germline, CDR1 is MDHEN and CDR2 is SYDVKM. V was clipped by 5 bases and J by 2 bases; unmatched bases: 6. The CDR3 has 15 amino acids. The CDR3 nucleotides read TGTGCCAGCAGTCGGCCGACAGGGACTGGAAACACCATATATTTT. This codes for CASSRPTGTGNTIYF.

V gene TRBV24-1 combines with J gene TRBJ2-5; 8 bases agree with TRBD2. Germline V gene sequence: CDR1 KGHDR, CDR2 SFDVKD. The CDR3 has 13 amino acids. Germline trimming cut 9 bases from V and 4 bases from J; bases unmatched to any gene: 6. CDR3 loop: CATAGRGAETQYF. CDR3 DNA sequence: TGTGCCACCGCTGGGCGGGGGGCAGAGACCCAGTACTTC.

This sequence joins TRBV6-5 and TRBJ2-5; 13 positions agree with TRBD2. The trim removed 7 bases at V and 9 bases at J, leaving 11 bases unmatched. The CDR3 is 15 amino acids. Germline lookup yields CDR1 MNHEY and CDR2 SVGAGI. The CDR3 DNA is TGTGCCAGCATGAGACTAGCGGGGGGCCCGGAGGCCCAGTACTTC. Encoded protein: CASMRLAGGPEAQYF.

This sequence joins TRBV12-3 or TRBV12-4 and TRBJ1-5; D possibly corresponds to TRBD1 (5 bases). The CDR3 runs to 12 residues. The V gene lost 4 bases and the J gene lost 16 bases, with 17 bases spanning the gap. CDR3 protein: CASSYSSAGQHF. The CDR3 DNA is TGTGCCAGCAGTTATTCCTCGGCAGGGCAACATTTT.

The CDR3 sequence is CAWSLGDGETQYF. CDR3 bases: TGTGCCTGGAGTTTGGGAGACGGGGAGACCCAGTACTTC. This sequence joins TRBV30 and TRBJ2-5; D perhaps matches TRBD2 (5 bases). The germline V and J ends were trimmed by 2 bases and 5 bases, with 12 bases remaining between them. CDR3 length equals 13 residues. Germline V CDR1 and CDR2: GTSNPN, SVGIG (reference sequence).

This clone was counted a single time. The chain combines TRBV19 with TRBJ1-1; a weak D match, TRBD1 (6 bases). V was trimmed by 10 bases and J by 3 bases, leaving 18 bases between them. The CDR3 is 14 amino acids. Per germline, CDR1 LNHDA and CDR2 SQIVND (reference sequence). The CDR3 loop reads CATNRDTAYTEAFF. The CDR3, as DNA: TGTGCCACCAACCGGGACACGGCTTACACTGAAGCTTTCTTT.

The chain combines TRBV2 with TRBJ2-7; tentative D call: TRBD1 (5 bases). There are 12 residues in the CDR3. The germline V gene encodes CDR1 SNHLY and CDR2 FYNNEI. Trimming left V 6 bases short and J 12 bases short, with 18 bases between. The CDR3 region has the DNA TGTGCCAGCAGGTACACAGGCTCCGGGCTGTACTTC. It is translated as CASRYTGSGLYF.

The genes are TRBV7-9 and TRBJ2-1; the D gene is possibly TRBD2 (6 bases). The CDR3 loop spans 14 amino acids. Trimming took 4 bases from V and 9 from J, leaving 16 bases between them. In germline, CDR1 is SEHNR, CDR2 FQNEAQ (reference sequence). The CDR3 DNA reads TGTGCCAGCAGCTCTGGGACTTCCGACGGTGAGCAGTTCTTC. Translation gives CASSSGTSDGEQFF.

The J gene is TRBJ2-5, the V gene TRBV29-1, with D possibly matching TRBD2 (6 bases). This CDR3 spans 13 amino acids. V was cut by 1 base and J by 5 bases, with 11 bases left in between. Germline CDR1 reads SQVTM; CDR2 reads ANQGSEA. CDR3 residues: CSVEGGGKETQYF. CDR3 bases: TGCAGCGTTGAAGGTGGAGGGAAGGAGACCCAGTACTTC.

This chain connects TRBV2 to TRBJ2-5; 11 positions agree with TRBD2. With V trimmed by 4 bases and J by 5 bases, 6 bases remained unmatched. Germline CDR1 SNHLY, CDR2 FYNNEI. The CDR3 has 15 amino acids. The CDR3 sequence: CASSVTSGRGETQYF. The CDR3 bases are TGTGCCAGCAGTGTCACTAGCGGGAGAGGTGAGACCCAGTACTTC.